This T cell receptor (beta chain) was sequenced during a study of blood T cells in healthy people across ages. A second PCR, run for roughly 7 to 12 cycles, used a sample-barcoded 5' primer plus a J-beta primer mix. Each CDR3 protein gets one entry after TCRdb re-called the 5' RACE reads with MiXCR. Of roughly 1,100,000 distinct CDR3 sequences detected, almost 25% appear once; the ten largest clones hold approximately 0.7%. Unmatched junction bases numbered 18, after V lost 5 bases and J lost 1 base. The CDR3 length is 19 residues. Germline CDR1 is SGHKS and CDR2 is YYEKEE (reference sequence). On this clonotype: Its target is unknown.

General study points: Conclusively comparing naive with antigen-experienced cells was impossible with unsorted PBMCs.

The data were also submitted as part of a second study, on T cells of mothers and their children.

The sequencing input was blood. This receptor was identified in a girl aged 2 to 10 in good health. The chain has TRBV5-5 and TRBJ2-4; 7 positions match TRBD1. The CDR3 nucleotides are TGTGCCAGCAGTGGGTCCGGGACAGAGGCCGTTAATGCCAAAAACATTCAGTACTTC. It encodes CASSGSGTEAVNAKNIQYF.